Detailed here is one TCR beta chain. The antigen is undetermined. The data are from a study of graft-versus-host responses after intestinal transplantation. As for the study in general: Each of the recipients got a multivisceral, liver-intestinal, or isolated intestinal transplant. All of the recipients had induction that used anti-thymocyte globulin, then tacrolimus and steroids for around three years.

Broader study findings: The study associated peak circulating GvH clone levels with early post-transplant HvG declines. Allografts of patients with graft-donor T cell macrochimerism showed high graft-versus-host to host-versus-graft clone ratios.

Profiling relied on immunoSEQ multiplex PCR, and the TCRdb table lists in-frame clones only, not all of them. This table holds 70,000 to 75,000 clones, roughly 90% found once. Sequencing used unstimulated CD8+ T cells sorted from spleen or lymph node cells, obtained before intestinal transplant. The TCR sequence derives from a human donor who received an intestinal transplant.

CDR3 amino acids: CASSSRAGLGDTQYF. The CDR3 DNA follows: TGTGCCAGCAGTTCACGAGCGGGACTAGGAGATACGCAGTATTTT. This chain joins TRBV27 and TRBJ2-3, with TRBD2 identical over 8 bases. The CDR3 is 15 amino acids. Germline V gene data show CDR1 as MNHEY and CDR2 as SMNVEV (reference sequence). The V segment lost 4 bases and the J segment 5 bases; nucleotides outside the gene matches: 8.